The clone carrying this TCR beta chain has ten or more counts. Its antigen is unidentified. Trimming stripped 9 bases from V and 1 base from J, with 19 bases between. The CDR3 spans 16 residues. The authors prepared the TCRbeta library with unique molecular identifiers. TCRdb ran MiXCR on the PCR reads and lists one entry per CDR3 protein. The data hold hundreds of thousands of distinct CDR3 sequences, with under 15% observed a single time. The sample comes from a study of T-cell reconstitution after alpha-beta-depleted transplantation in children. Study-wide results and limits: Newly made T cells mostly supplied T-cell counts and diversity one year after transplant.

This clonotype was sampled from a girl aged 2 to 10 with congenital amegakaryocytic thrombocytopenia, due to receive a stem cell transplant. The starting material was PBMCs, obtained before TCRalphabeta/CD19-depleted stem cell transplant. The chain employs TRBV12-3 or TRBV12-4 and TRBJ2-4; D might be TRBD2 (5 bases). In DNA, the CDR3 is TGTGCCAGTGGGCTAGGGTACCCGGGGGCCAAAAACATTCAGTACTTC. It specifies CASGLGYPGAKNIQYF.